These T cell receptor beta chains were read from a single sample in a study of cytomegalovirus exposure and HLA in healthy donors. Only in-frame clones appear in the TCRdb table, and some are missing; sequencing was by immunoSEQ multiplex PCR. The top ten clones hold approximately 0.22% of a sample with 120,000 or so clones, roughly 80% of them seen once. Source material: PBMCs. These receptors were taken from a man aged 50-59 years in good health and CMV-seronegative. Both conserved end residues are trimmed from each CDR3. Fields, in order: V gene, D gene, J gene, CDR3 protein. A D gene is named only where the DNA matches it firmly.

v_call: TRBV6-5; d_call: TRBD1; j_call: TRBJ1-2; cdr3_aa: ASSYSTGGFNYGYT
v_call: TRBV29-1; d_call: .; j_call: TRBJ1-2; cdr3_aa: SVGLGFGYT
v_call: TRBV7-2; d_call: .; j_call: TRBJ1-1; cdr3_aa: ASSLGGGLGGTEAF
v_call: TRBV6-1; d_call: .; j_call: TRBJ2-3; cdr3_aa: ASSEVVSGTDTQY
v_call: TRBV5-1; d_call: TRBD1; j_call: TRBJ1-3; cdr3_aa: ASSQGQGALGIY
v_call: TRBV9; d_call: .; j_call: TRBJ2-5; cdr3_aa: ASSVSETQQETQY
v_call: TRBV7-2; d_call: TRBD2; j_call: TRBJ2-5; cdr3_aa: ASGGTRQETQY
v_call: TRBV6-1; d_call: .; j_call: TRBJ1-4; cdr3_aa: ASRGGPTNEKLF
v_call: TRBV18; d_call: TRBD1; j_call: TRBJ2-2; cdr3_aa: ASTVIAGQGYIGELF
v_call: TRBV7-2; d_call: TRBD2; j_call: TRBJ2-1; cdr3_aa: ASSPWLAGGSYNEQF
v_call: TRBV7-3; d_call: .; j_call: TRBJ2-7; cdr3_aa: ASSLGQGTYEQY
v_call: TRBV6-6; d_call: .; j_call: TRBJ2-7; cdr3_aa: ASSYSSTRVYEQY
v_call: TRBV11-2; d_call: TRBD2; j_call: TRBJ2-4; cdr3_aa: ASSRLGTSGRAPGNIQY
v_call: TRBV4-3; d_call: .; j_call: TRBJ2-3; cdr3_aa: ASSHPTVTDTQY
v_call: TRBV15; d_call: .; j_call: TRBJ2-3; cdr3_aa: ATSRGGAGPTADTQY
v_call: TRBV19; d_call: TRBD2; j_call: TRBJ2-7; cdr3_aa: ASSLLASYEQY
v_call: TRBV5-4; d_call: TRBD2; j_call: TRBJ2-7; cdr3_aa: ASSLGSGRADEQY
v_call: TRBV7-6; d_call: .; j_call: TRBJ2-7; cdr3_aa: ASSLRGSIRQIMDDEQY
v_call: TRBV30; d_call: .; j_call: TRBJ1-1; cdr3_aa: AWSFLLSSTEAF
v_call: TRBV5-4; d_call: .; j_call: TRBJ2-3; cdr3_aa: ASSGLAITDTQY
v_call: TRBV28; d_call: TRBD1; j_call: TRBJ1-4; cdr3_aa: ASSSSVNRGRTEKLF
v_call: TRBV7-8; d_call: .; j_call: TRBJ1-5; cdr3_aa: ASSSQGYDMGNQPQH
v_call: TRBV11-2; d_call: .; j_call: TRBJ1-5; cdr3_aa: ASSFPGTGNQPQH
v_call: TRBV19; d_call: .; j_call: TRBJ1-1; cdr3_aa: ASRRQGLNTEAF
v_call: TRBV7-2; d_call: .; j_call: TRBJ2-3; cdr3_aa: ASSPSTDTQY
v_call: TRBV13; d_call: .; j_call: TRBJ1-1; cdr3_aa: ASSPQVNTEAF